Each of the 21 T cell receptor beta chains below was sequenced from the same sample in a study of blood T cell repertoires in COVID-19. TCRdb's table, derived via immunoSEQ multiplex PCR, lists solely in-frame clones and lacks some. The sample yields under 350,000 clones, roughly 85% seen once. The sample comprised peripheral blood. The receptors derive from a woman aged 45-59 years who had recovered from COVID-19.

In its sample, this clone was seen a few times. The rearrangement joins TRBV9 to TRBJ1-5; D gene uncertain. Per the germline V gene, CDR1 is SGDLS and CDR2 is YYNGEE. The V end lost 2 bases, the J end lost 4 bases, and 13 bases lay between the germline ends. The CDR3 sequence is 15 residues long. CDR3 in amino acids: CASSVGPGGNQPQHF. Written as DNA, the CDR3 is TGTGCCAGCAGCGTTGGCCCGGGAGGTAATCAGCCCCAGCATTTT.

The chain couples TRBV2 to TRBJ1-2; 7 bases map to TRBD1. Germline V gene lookup returns CDR1 SNHLY and CDR2 FYNNEI. The V gene end was trimmed by 0 bases and the J gene end by 1 base; junction bases not matched to a gene: 5. The CDR3 contains 16 residues. The CDR3 DNA reads TGTGCCAGCAGTGAAGCTCCGGGACAGTTTAACTATGGCTACACCTTC. This encodes CASSEAPGQFNYGYTF.

The rearrangement links TRBV7-7 to TRBJ1-3, with D maybe TRBD1 (6 bases). This CDR3 is 15 amino acids long. Trimming removed 3 bases at V and 2 bases at J, with 11 bases between. Germline loops: CDR1 SSHAT, CDR2 FNYEAQ (reference sequence). The CDR3 DNA is TGTGCCAGCAGCTTGAACAGGGATCCTGGAAACACCATATATTTT. Translation: CASSLNRDPGNTIYF.

V usage is TRBV5-1 and J usage is TRBJ1-1; TRBD1 matches at 7 bases. The trim removed 3 bases at V and 6 bases at J, leaving 5 bases unmatched. CDR3 length: 13 amino acids. The germline V gene has CDR1 SGHRS and CDR2 YFSETQ. As DNA, the CDR3 is TGCGCCAGCAGCTCCTGGACAGGTTCTGAAGCTTTCTTT. Protein sequence: CASSSWTGSEAFF.

The CDR3 DNA is TGTGCCAGCAGGGGTTTTGGGGCCCTCTCTGGAAACACCATATATTTT. It codes for CASRGFGALSGNTIYF. The chain recombines TRBV28 with TRBJ1-3, with a tentative D call TRBD1 (5 bases). With 6 bases removed from V and 0 bases from J, the gap between germline ends came to 15 bases. CDR1 MDHEN and CDR2 SYDVKM come from the germline V gene. The CDR3 has 16 amino acids.

The rearrangement joins TRBV5-1 to TRBJ2-7; 9 nucleotides agree with TRBD2. The CDR3 totals 15 residues. CDR1 is SGHRS and CDR2 is YFSETQ in the germline V gene. With V trimmed by 0 bases and J by 5 bases, 6 bases remained unmatched. CDR3 nucleotides: TGCGCCAGCAGCTTGGGGGCTAGCGGGGCCCACGAGCAGTACTTC. This translates into CASSLGASGAHEQYF.

The V call is TRBV30, the J call TRBJ2-4; 12 bases align to TRBD2. Per the germline V gene, CDR1 is GTSNPN and CDR2 is SVGIG (reference sequence). CDR3 size: 16 residues. V lost 2 bases and J lost 5; bases outside the gene matches: 7. The CDR3 loop is CAWSPRASGRENIQYF. The CDR3 nucleotides read TGTGCCTGGAGTCCCCGGGCTAGCGGGAGGGAAAACATTCAGTACTTC.

The genes are TRBV6-2 or TRBV6-3 and TRBJ1-5; a possible D gene is TRBD1 (6 bases). The germline V and J ends were trimmed by 5 bases and 2 bases, with 13 bases remaining between them. Germline loops: CDR1 MNHEY, CDR2 SVGEGT. The CDR3 contains 15 residues. The CDR3 protein is CASSGTNRGNQPQHF. The CDR3 coding sequence is TGTGCCAGCAGTGGCACCAACAGGGGCAATCAGCCCCAGCATTTT.

The chain has TRBV28 and TRBJ1-3, with TRBD1 matching over 7 bases. The CDR3 runs to 14 residues. Unmatched junction bases numbered 5, after V lost 5 bases and J lost 4 bases. Germline CDR1 reads MDHEN; CDR2 reads SYDVKM. As DNA, the CDR3 is TGTGCCAGCAGTATCGGACAGGTCGGAAACACCATATATTTT. Its protein is CASSIGQVGNTIYF.

The chain recombines TRBV28 with TRBJ1-3; 8 nucleotides agree with TRBD1. V lost 2 bases, J lost 7 bases, and 7 bases stayed unmatched. The germline V gene has CDR1 MDHEN and CDR2 SYDVKM. There are 15 residues in the CDR3. The CDR3 sequence is CASSLVQDRANTIYF. The CDR3 nucleotides are TGTGCCAGCAGTTTAGTTCAGGACAGGGCGAACACCATATATTTT.

The rearrangement joins TRBV7-9 to TRBJ2-7; the match to TRBD1 covers 9 bases. The germline V gene has CDR1 SEHNR and CDR2 FQNEAQ (reference sequence). This CDR3 spans 15 amino acids. The V segment lost 1 base and the J segment 5 bases; nucleotides outside the gene matches: 6. As DNA, the CDR3 is TGTGCCAGCAGCTTAGTGGGGACAGGGTGGGACGAGCAGTACTTC. Translation: CASSLVGTGWDEQYF.

The chain combines TRBV6-5 with TRBJ2-7, with D possibly TRBD1 on 5 matching bases. V was shortened by 0 bases and J by 3 bases, with 9 bases between the two germline ends. The CDR3 consists of 14 residues. Germline lookup yields CDR1 MNHEY and CDR2 SVGAGI. Here the CDR3 DNA reads TGTGCCAGCAGTTACTCGATACAGGACTACGAGCAGTACTTC. It translates to CASSYSIQDYEQYF.

The chain uses TRBV2 and TRBJ2-7; TRBD2 aligns across 7 bases. Per germline, CDR1 SNHLY and CDR2 FYNNEI. The V gene end was trimmed by 6 bases and the J gene end by 0 bases; junction bases not matched to a gene: 8. The CDR3 contains 15 residues. CDR3 amino acids: CASSGGTGGSYEQYF. The CDR3 coding sequence is TGTGCCAGCAGCGGAGGGACGGGGGGCTCCTACGAGCAGTACTTC.

The table lists this clone with a few counts. The rearrangement uses TRBV6-2 or TRBV6-3 and TRBJ2-2, with 9 bases matching TRBD1. In germline, CDR1 is MNHEY, CDR2 SVGEGT. Trimming took 6 bases from V and 3 from J; bases not matched to a gene: 8. The CDR3 is 16 amino acids. The CDR3 bases are TGTGCCAGCAGCCGGCGGACAGGGGCCGACACCGGGGAGCTGTTTTTT. This gives the protein CASSRRTGADTGELFF.

The rearrangement uses TRBV12-3 or TRBV12-4 and TRBJ2-7; D is uncertain. The V end was cut by 4 bases, the J end by 1 base, with 2 bases between. The CDR3 runs to 11 residues. CDR3 sequence: CASSSSYEQYF. In nucleotides, the CDR3 is TGTGCCAGCAGTTCGTCCTACGAGCAGTACTTC.

This clone has a single count. The CDR3 loop reads CASSSAGRGAEKLFF. The CDR3 nucleotides are TGTGCCAGCAGCTCCGCAGGGAGGGGAGCTGAAAAACTGTTTTTT. The chain employs TRBV5-6 and TRBJ1-4, with D possibly TRBD1 on 5 matching bases. The CDR3 sequence is 15 residues long. The germline V gene has CDR1 SGHDT and CDR2 YYEEEE. Trimming removed 3 bases from V and 7 bases from J, with 16 bases in between.

This chain connects TRBV5-1 to TRBJ2-2; D uncertain. CDR1 and CDR2 from the germline V gene are SGHRS and YFSETQ. This CDR3 has 15 residues. The V end lost 6 bases, the J end lost 3 bases, and 15 bases lay between the germline ends. The CDR3 DNA sequence: TGCGCCAGCAAGCCCGGCGGCTGGGACACCGGGGAGCTGTTTTTT. Its protein is CASKPGGWDTGELFF.

This rearrangement joins TRBV7-3 to TRBJ2-7; a possible D gene is TRBD1 (6 bases). The CDR3 totals 12 residues. V lost 5 bases and J lost 6, with 11 bases in between. Germline loops: CDR1 SGHTA, CDR2 FQGTGA. The CDR3 here is CASSPSGAEQYF. The CDR3 DNA follows: TGTGCCAGCAGCCCTTCAGGGGCCGAGCAGTACTTC.

Comments on this clone: The sample contains more than one DNA sequence encoding this CDR3. The chain links TRBV7-2 to TRBJ1-1; unclear D gene. The CDR3 runs to 14 residues. V dropped 3 bases and J dropped 1 base, with 9 bases sitting between them. The germline V gene has CDR1 SGHTA and CDR2 FQGNSA. In DNA form, the CDR3 reads TGTGCCAGCAGCTTGGGCCCCGGGAACACTGAAGCTTTCTTT. Amino acid sequence: CASSLGPGNTEAFF.

This clone has a single count. CDR3 protein: CASRTGQSDQPQHF. As DNA, the CDR3 is TGTGCCAGTAGGACGGGACAGTCCGATCAGCCCCAGCATTTT. This chain connects TRBV19 to TRBJ1-5, with 7 bases fitting TRBD1. CDR1 and CDR2 from the germline V gene are LNHDA and SQIVND (reference sequence). The CDR3 loop spans 14 amino acids. J lost 5 bases, V lost 6 bases, and 7 bases had no gene match.

The chain combines TRBV27 with TRBJ1-1; 9 positions match TRBD1. This CDR3 has 15 amino acids. V lost 2 bases, J lost 7 bases, and 8 bases stayed unmatched. Germline CDR1 reads MNHEY; CDR2 reads SMNVEV (reference sequence). In nucleotides, the CDR3 is TGTGCCAGCAGTTTAACAGGGGGCGTAATAGGTGAAGCTTTCTTT. Residues: CASSLTGGVIGEAFF.